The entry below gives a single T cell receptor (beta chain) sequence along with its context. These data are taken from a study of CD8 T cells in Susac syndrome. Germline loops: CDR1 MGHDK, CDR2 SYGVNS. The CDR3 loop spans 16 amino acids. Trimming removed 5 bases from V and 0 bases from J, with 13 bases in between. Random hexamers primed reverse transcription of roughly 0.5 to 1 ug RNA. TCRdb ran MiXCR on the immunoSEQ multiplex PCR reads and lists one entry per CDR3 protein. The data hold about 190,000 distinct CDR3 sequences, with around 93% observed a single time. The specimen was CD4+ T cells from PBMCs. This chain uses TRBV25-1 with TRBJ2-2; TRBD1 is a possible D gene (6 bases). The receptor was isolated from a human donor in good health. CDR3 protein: CASSFQGTPNTGELFF. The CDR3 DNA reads TGTGCCAGCAGTTTTCAAGGGACACCGAACACCGGGGAGCTGTTTTTT.